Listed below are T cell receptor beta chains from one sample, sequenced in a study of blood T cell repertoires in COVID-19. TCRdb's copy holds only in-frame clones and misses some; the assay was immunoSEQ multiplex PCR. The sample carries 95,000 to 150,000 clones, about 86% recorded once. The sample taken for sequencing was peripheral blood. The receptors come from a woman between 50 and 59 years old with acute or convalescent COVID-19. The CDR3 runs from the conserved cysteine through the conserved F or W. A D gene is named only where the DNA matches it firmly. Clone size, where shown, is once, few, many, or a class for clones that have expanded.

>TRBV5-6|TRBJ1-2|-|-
CASSLNTGTSLPYGYTF
TGTGCCAGCAGCTTGAATACAGGGACGAGCTTACCCTATGGCTACACCTTC
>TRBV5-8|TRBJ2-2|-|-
CASSLGQSNTGELFF
TGTGCCAGCAGCCTTGGACAGTCGAACACCGGGGAGCTGTTTTTT
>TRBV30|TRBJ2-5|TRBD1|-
CAWGGGTGQETQYF
TGTGCCTGGGGAGGTGGGACAGGGCAAGAGACCCAGTACTTC
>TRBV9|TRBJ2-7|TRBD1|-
CASSGPPGQGLGEQYF
TGTGCCAGCAGCGGGCCCCCGGGACAGGGGCTCGGGGAGCAGTACTTC
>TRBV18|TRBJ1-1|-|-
CASSPGHTARNTEAFF
TGTGCCAGCTCACCAGGCCACACAGCACGGAACACTGAAGCTTTCTTT
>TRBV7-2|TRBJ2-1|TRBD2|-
CASSPDSGRVLGEQFF
TGTGCCAGCAGCCCAGATAGCGGGAGGGTGCTCGGTGAGCAGTTCTTC
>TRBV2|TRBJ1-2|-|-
CASSEALLGVYGYTF
TGTGCCAGCAGTGAAGCGCTTCTCGGGGTTTATGGCTACACCTTC
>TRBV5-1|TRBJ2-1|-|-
CASSARTDSYNEQFF
TGCGCCAGCAGCGCCCGGACAGACTCCTACAATGAGCAGTTCTTC
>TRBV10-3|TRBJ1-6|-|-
CAISEGIRSTLSNSPLHF
TGTGCCATCAGTGAGGGTATACGGAGCACACTTTCGAATTCACCCCTCCACTTT
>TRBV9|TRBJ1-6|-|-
CASSVGVLGRSPLHF
TGTGCCAGCAGCGTAGGGGTGCTGGGCCGTTCACCCCTCCACTTT
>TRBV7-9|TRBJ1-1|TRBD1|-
CASSSPGQGTEAFF
TGTGCCAGCAGCTCTCCGGGACAGGGCACTGAAGCTTTCTTT
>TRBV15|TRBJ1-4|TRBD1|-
CATSRDPRRRGRDEKLFF
TGTGCCACCAGCAGAGATCCTCGGAGGAGGGGGCGGGATGAAAAACTGTTTTTT
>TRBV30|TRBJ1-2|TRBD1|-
CAWSAEYRGPGYGYTF
TGTGCCTGGAGTGCCGAATACAGGGGGCCGGGCTATGGCTACACCTTC
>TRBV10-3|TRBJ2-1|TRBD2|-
CAIRTTSGGDNEQFF
TGTGCCATCAGGACGACTAGCGGGGGGGACAATGAGCAGTTCTTC
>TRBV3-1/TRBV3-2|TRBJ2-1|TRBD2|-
CASSQDSTSGTYNEQFF
TGTGCCAGCAGCCAAGATTCGACTAGCGGTACCTACAATGAGCAGTTCTTC
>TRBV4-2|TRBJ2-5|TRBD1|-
CASSQPGQGHQETQYF
TGTGCCAGCAGCCAGCCCGGACAGGGTCATCAAGAGACCCAGTACTTC
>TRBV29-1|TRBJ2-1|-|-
CSVAGNNEQFF
TGCAGCGTTGCGGGGAACAATGAGCAGTTCTTC
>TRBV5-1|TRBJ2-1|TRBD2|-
CASSSTGLGRGKQFF
TGCGCCAGCAGCTCAACGGGACTAGGGCGGGGGAAGCAGTTCTTC
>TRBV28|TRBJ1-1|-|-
CASSHRVPRRLNTEAFF
TGTGCCAGCAGCCACCGCGTGCCCAGGCGCTTGAACACTGAAGCTTTCTTT
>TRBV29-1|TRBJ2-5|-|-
CSVGRLAYQETQYF
TGCAGCGTTGGGAGGCTAGCGTACCAAGAGACCCAGTACTTC
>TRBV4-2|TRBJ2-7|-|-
CASSQVGVSSYEQYF
TGTGCCAGCAGCCAAGTGGGCGTCAGCTCCTACGAGCAGTACTTC
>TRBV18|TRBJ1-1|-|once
CASTAGLGAFF
TGTGCCAGCACAGCGGGTCTTGGAGCTTTCTTT
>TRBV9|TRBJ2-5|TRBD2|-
CARGAGGRETQYF
TGTGCCAGGGGAGCGGGGGGGCGAGAGACCCAGTACTTC
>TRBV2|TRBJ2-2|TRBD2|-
CASSEGTSGGNTGELFF
TGTGCCAGCAGTGAGGGGACTAGCGGGGGAAACACCGGGGAGCTGTTTTTT
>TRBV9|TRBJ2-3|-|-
CASSISDTQYF
TGTGCCAGCAGCATATCAGATACGCAGTATTTT
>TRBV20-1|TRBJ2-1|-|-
CSGGSFYEQFF
TGCAGTGGGGGCTCCTTCTATGAGCAGTTCTTC
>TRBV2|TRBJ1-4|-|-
CASRADRKVEKLFF
TGTGCCAGCAGGGCAGACAGGAAGGTTGAAAAACTGTTTTTT
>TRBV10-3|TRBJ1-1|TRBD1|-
CAISDPGQGGPGGTEAFF
TGTGCCATCAGTGATCCGGGACAGGGGGGCCCGGGTGGCACTGAAGCTTTCTTT
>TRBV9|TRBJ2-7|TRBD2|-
CASSVAAGGLYEQYF
TGTGCCAGCAGCGTAGCTGCGGGAGGGTTATACGAGCAGTACTTC
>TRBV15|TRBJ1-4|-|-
CATSRIPGVNEKLFF
TGTGCCACCAGCAGGATTCCGGGGGTTAACGAAAAACTGTTTTTT
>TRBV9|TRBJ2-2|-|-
CASSPTPLANTGELFF
TGTGCCAGCAGCCCAACCCCACTGGCGAACACCGGGGAGCTGTTTTTT
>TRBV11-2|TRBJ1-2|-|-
CASSQALSNHGYTF
TGTGCCAGCAGCCAAGCCCTAAGCAACCATGGCTACACCTTC
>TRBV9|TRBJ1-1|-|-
CASSPRGGGTEAFF
TGTGCCAGCAGCCCAAGGGGGGGAGGGACTGAAGCTTTCTTT
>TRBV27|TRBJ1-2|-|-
CASSNRAYGYTF
TGTGCCAGCAGTAACAGAGCCTATGGCTACACCTTC
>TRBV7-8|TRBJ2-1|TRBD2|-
CASSLARLAGNNEQFF
TGTGCCAGCAGCTTAGCCCGACTAGCGGGGAACAATGAGCAGTTCTTC
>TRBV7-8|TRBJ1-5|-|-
CASSLAGPAVNQPQHF
TGTGCCAGCAGCTTAGCGGGGCCGGCAGTCAATCAGCCCCAGCATTTT
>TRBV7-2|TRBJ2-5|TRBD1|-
CASSSQGVQETQYF
TGTGCCAGCAGCTCCCAGGGGGTACAAGAGACCCAGTACTTC
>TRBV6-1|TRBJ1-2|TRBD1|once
CASSEAGQGDGYTF
TGTGCCAGCAGTGAAGCGGGACAGGGGGATGGCTACACCTTC
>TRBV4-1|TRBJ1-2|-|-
CASSQMARDDYGYTF
TGCGCCAGCAGCCAGATGGCGCGGGACGACTATGGCTACACCTTC
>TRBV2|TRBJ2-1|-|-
CASSEAGGLVGNEQFF
TGTGCCAGCAGTGAAGCCGGGGGACTCGTGGGCAATGAGCAGTTCTTC
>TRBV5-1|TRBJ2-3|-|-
CASSSEAGGLADTQYF
TGCGCCAGCAGCTCCGAGGCCGGCGGCCTTGCGGATACGCAGTATTTT
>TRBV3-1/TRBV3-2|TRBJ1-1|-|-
CASSQDFQGRIAFF
TGTGCCAGCAGCCAAGACTTCCAGGGGAGAATAGCTTTCTTT